The rows below give T cell receptor beta chains drawn from one sample of a study of shared clonotypes between healthy human individuals. Repertoires were generated with immunoSEQ multiplex PCR, while TCRdb's copy carries only in-frame clones and drops some. The data contain about 2.1 million clones, 85% to 95% of them singletons. Input material: naive CD8+ T cells from PBMCs. The receptors here all came from a man aged 18 to 30 in good health. Some clones in this sample may be carry-over from other donors' samples. Each CDR3 is given with its conserved first and last residue. D genes are given only for firm matches. The size entry is marked missing in some rows and otherwise reads once, few, many or a size class.

>TRBJ1-1|NA|NA|TRBV7-9
CASSLGRENTEAFF
TGTGCCAGCAGCTTAGGGCGGGAGAACACTGAAGCTTTCTTT
>TRBJ2-3|TRBD1|NA|TRBV27
CASSTDRGTDTQYF
TGTGCCAGCAGTACAGACAGGGGAACAGATACGCAGTATTTT
>TRBJ1-1|NA|NA|TRBV10-2
CASSEEMNTEAFF
TGCGCCAGCAGTGAAGAAATGAACACTGAAGCTTTCTTT
>TRBJ1-1|NA|once|TRBV6-1
CASSEQGYTEAFF
TGTGCCAGCAGTGAACAGGGATACACTGAAGCTTTCTTT
>TRBJ2-7|TRBD2|NA|TRBV19
CASSMGLAGVPDEQYF
TGTGCCAGTAGTATGGGACTAGCGGGAGTCCCCGACGAGCAGTACTTC
>TRBJ1-1|NA|few|TRBV28
CASSSLFDGENTEAFF
TGTGCCAGCAGTTCACTCTTTGACGGAGAGAACACTGAAGCTTTCTTT
>TRBJ2-1|TRBD2|NA|TRBV5-1
CASSFIAGTYNEQFF
TGCGCCAGCAGCTTCATAGCGGGAACCTACAATGAGCAGTTCTTC
>TRBJ2-7|NA|NA|TRBV6-6
CASSYSSSLYEQYF
TGTGCCAGCAGTTACTCATCTAGCCTCTACGAGCAGTACTTC
>TRBJ2-7|NA|NA|TRBV14
CASSRIYDEQYF
TGTGCCAGCAGCCGGATTTATGACGAGCAGTACTTC
>TRBJ2-3|NA|NA|TRBV7-9
CASSIYAEQQYF
TGTGCCAGCAGCATTTACGCGGAGCAGCAGTATTTT
>TRBJ2-4|NA|NA|TRBV29-1
CSVSSKSLAKNIQYF
TGCAGCGTTAGTTCGAAAAGCCTAGCCAAAAACATTCAGTACTTC
>TRBJ1-2|NA|NA|TRBV28
CASSYPRGNYGYTF
TGTGCCAGCAGTTATCCACGGGGGAACTATGGCTACACCTTC
>TRBJ2-1|NA|NA|TRBV6-6
CASSYEADYTFGEQFF
TGTGCCAGCAGTTACGAAGCGGACTATACCTTCGGTGAGCAGTTCTTC
>TRBJ2-1|TRBD1|NA|TRBV6-5
CASSRGQGGNEQFF
TGTGCCAGCAGCCGCGGACAGGGTGGGAATGAGCAGTTCTTC
>TRBJ1-2|NA|NA|TRBV30
CAWSLGQMEANYGYTF
TGTGCCTGGAGCCTTGGACAGATGGAAGCTAACTATGGCTACACCTTC
>TRBJ1-5|NA|NA|TRBV7-9
CASSYGGLRQPQHF
TGTGCCAGCAGCTACGGGGGGCTTAGGCAGCCCCAGCATTTT
>TRBJ2-7|NA|NA|TRBV28
CASGRASITNEQYF
TGTGCCAGCGGACGGGCCTCAATAACGAACGAGCAGTACTTC
>TRBJ2-7|TRBD2|NA|TRBV9
CASSTRDYPYEQYF
TGTGCCAGCAGCACCCGGGACTACCCCTACGAGCAGTACTTC
>TRBJ2-4|NA|NA|TRBV10-3
CAISERGDAKNIQYF
TGTGCCATCAGTGAGAGGGGAGACGCCAAAAACATTCAGTACTTC
>TRBJ1-1|NA|NA|TRBV10-2
CASRDSLREAFF
TGCGCCAGCAGAGACAGCCTCCGCGAAGCTTTCTTT
>TRBJ1-2|NA|NA|TRBV19
CASSAGQYIYGYTF
TGTGCCAGTAGTGCTGGACAATACATCTATGGCTACACCTTC
>TRBJ2-7|NA|NA|TRBV5-6
CASSHGPHEQYF
TGTGCCAGCAGCCATGGGCCCCACGAGCAGTACTTC
>TRBJ2-6|NA|NA|TRBV30
CAWSGTGTVSSGANVLTF
TGTGCCTGGAGTGGGACCGGGACGGTCAGCTCTGGGGCCAACGTCCTGACTTTC
>TRBJ2-5|NA|NA|TRBV7-9
CASSSFVRGVWKETQYF
TGTGCCAGCAGCTCCTTCGTTCGTGGGGTATGGAAAGAGACCCAGTACTTC
>TRBJ1-1|NA|NA|TRBV11-2
CASSLARGGTEAFF
TGTGCCAGCAGCTTAGCCAGAGGAGGCACTGAAGCTTTCTTT
>TRBJ1-1|NA|NA|TRBV7-9
CASRGGPQVGNTEAFF
TGTGCCAGCAGAGGCGGCCCCCAAGTTGGGAACACTGAAGCTTTCTTT
>TRBJ1-1|NA|NA|TRBV27
CASSLSPELNTEAFF
TGTGCCAGCAGTTTATCGCCAGAGTTGAACACTGAAGCTTTCTTT
>TRBJ1-1|NA|NA|TRBV15
CATSPLDGFTEAFF
TGTGCCACCAGCCCACTGGACGGATTCACTGAAGCTTTCTTT
>TRBJ2-7|NA|NA|TRBV5-6
CASSFDNYEQYF
TGTGCCAGCAGCTTCGACAATTACGAGCAGTACTTC
>TRBJ2-1|NA|NA|TRBV27
CASRTRGKYNEQFF
TGTGCCAGCCGAACGCGAGGGAAATACAATGAGCAGTTCTTC
>TRBJ2-2|TRBD1|NA|TRBV27
CASSYGQGAWDGELFF
TGTGCCAGCAGTTACGGACAGGGGGCGTGGGACGGGGAGCTGTTTTTT
>TRBJ1-5|TRBD1|NA|TRBV5-6
CAPGSRGPLHQPQHF
TGTGCCCCCGGGAGCAGGGGGCCCCTACATCAGCCCCAGCATTTT
>TRBJ2-6|NA|NA|TRBV7-3
CASSPALPAGANVLTF
TGTGCCAGCAGCCCAGCGCTACCGGCGGGGGCCAACGTCCTGACTTTC
>TRBJ1-1|NA|NA|TRBV29-1
CSVSNTEAFF
TGCAGCGTTTCGAACACTGAAGCTTTCTTT
>TRBJ2-7|TRBD2|NA|TRBV19
CASSGLAKSYEQYF
TGTGCCAGCTCGGGACTAGCGAAATCCTACGAGCAGTACTTC
>TRBJ1-2|NA|NA|TRBV9
CASSFGANYGYTF
TGTGCCAGCAGCTTCGGGGCTAACTATGGCTACACCTTC
>TRBJ2-3|NA|NA|TRBV19
CASSLRDRLSTDTQYF
TGTGCCAGTAGTCTCCGGGACCGCCTCTCCACAGATACGCAGTATTTT
>TRBJ2-7|TRBD1|NA|TRBV28
CASSLRTGAYEQYF
TGTGCCAGCAGTCTTCGGACAGGGGCTTACGAGCAGTACTTC
>TRBJ2-2|NA|NA|TRBV9
CASSRKLGQGSGELFF
TGTGCCAGCAGCAGAAAATTAGGCCAGGGGTCCGGGGAGCTGTTTTTT
>TRBJ2-1|NA|NA|TRBV4-1
CASSQITPQYPGEQFF
TGCGCCAGCAGCCAAATCACACCACAATACCCGGGGGAGCAGTTCTTC
>TRBJ2-1|TRBD2|NA|TRBV27
CASSLAGVGNEQFF
TGTGCCAGCAGTTTAGCGGGAGTGGGTAATGAGCAGTTCTTC
>TRBJ1-4|TRBD1|NA|TRBV6-5
CASSYYGQGEKLFF
TGTGCCAGCAGTTACTATGGACAGGGGGAAAAACTGTTTTTT
>TRBJ2-7|NA|NA|TRBV13
CASSLTAAYEQYF
TGTGCCAGCAGCTTAACCGCCGCCTACGAGCAGTACTTC
>TRBJ2-7|TRBD2|NA|TRBV7-9
CASSSRKLAGGNYEQYF
TGTGCCAGCAGCTCCCGAAAGCTAGCGGGAGGAAACTACGAGCAGTACTTC
>TRBJ1-5|NA|NA|TRBV13
CASSLGGQPQHF
TGTGCCAGCAGCTTGGGGGGGCAGCCCCAGCATTTT
>TRBJ2-1|TRBD2|NA|TRBV19
CASSISLAGRNEQFF
TGTGCCAGTAGTATCTCACTAGCGGGAAGGAATGAGCAGTTCTTC
>TRBJ2-2|NA|NA|TRBV27
CASSSYDGFTGELFF
TGTGCCAGCAGTTCTTACGACGGTTTCACCGGGGAGCTGTTTTTT